Listed below are T cell receptor beta chains from one sample, sequenced in a study of blood T cell repertoires in COVID-19. TCRdb's table, derived via immunoSEQ multiplex PCR, lists solely in-frame clones and lacks some. The table has roughly 160,000 clones, around 86% seen once; the top ten hold nearly 8.5%. Specimen: peripheral blood. Receptor source: a man between 60 and 75 years old with acute or convalescent COVID-19. Each CDR3 is given with its conserved first and last residue.

v_call | cdr3_aa
TRBV9 | CASRGDIHTGELFF
TRBV5-8 | CASSLLGGSYGYTF
TRBV20-1 | CSAIQREEAFF
TRBV6-5 | CASNRIYSNQPQHF
TRBV9 | CASSVAGGPSSYNEQFF
TRBV10-1 | CASSESRGTQYF
TRBV28 | CASSQGVSTTYGYTF
TRBV7-9 | CASSLAWRDEQYF
TRBV18 | CASSPTLPAGTSGTYEQYF
TRBV25-1 | CASRNGGASGTEAFF
TRBV10-3 | CAAGEPKGPGELFF
TRBV13 | CASSLAGLAGGREQFF
TRBV5-1 | CASRAGTDTQYF
TRBV9 | CASSVNSGRSGELFF
TRBV6-2/TRBV6-3 | CASSYPTSGGTYEQYF
TRBV4-2 | CASSIHEQGNTEAFF
TRBV27 | CANPGRDRDKDTQYF
TRBV7-2 | CASSYRGSGEQYF
TRBV29-1 | CSVKKTAGASYNEQFF
TRBV9 | CASSAQVTGVGYGYTF
TRBV29-1 | CSARSSYEQYF
TRBV6-6 | CASKDSYEQYF
TRBV19 | CASSIADRGSNQPQHF
TRBV23-1 | CASSQSGVNTDTQYF
TRBV29-1 | CSVARTGNEDEQYF
TRBV6-5 | CASRDRGGHTHTQYF
TRBV19 | CASTPGHVSYEQYF
TRBV15 | CATKNQGTNYGYTF
TRBV28 | CASSYSQPQHF
TRBV30 | CAWSVGTSGRGQGQYF
TRBV5-1 | CASSARPSGRVDEQFF
TRBV4-1 | CASSQVTATRDRGNNGYTF
TRBV18 | CASSPGQAPGFTDTQYF
TRBV9 | CASSVGIAEGYEQYF
TRBV2 | CASSAPAGGGTGELFF
TRBV7-2 | CASSNRPTNYGYTF
TRBV10-2 | CASTGGNQPQHF